Given below is one T cell receptor beta chain in context. CDR3 length: 18 amino acids. Trimming took 5 bases from V and 2 from J; bases not matched to a gene: 11. Per germline, CDR1 LNHDA and CDR2 SQIVND (reference sequence). The assay was immunoSEQ multiplex PCR, and TCRdb's table has in-frame clones only and misses some. Found here are around 80,000 clones, approximately 90% of them singletons; the top ten hold around 0.94%. The data were obtained in a study of PD-L1 blockade in urothelial cancer. At the level of the study: Male sex and bladder-origin urothelial cancer were recorded for about 90% of the roughly 30 patients. Prior chemotherapy regimens per patient numbered 0 to 3. Treatment start was followed by blood analysis at 3 weeks (second dose) and again at 6 weeks.

The sample's time point: peripheral blood 6 weeks after treatment start. Urothelial carcinoma in patients was locally advanced or metastatic. Sample: PBMCs, taken around atezolizumab (anti-PD-L1) treatment. The rearrangement uses TRBV19 and TRBJ2-2, with 10 nucleotides matching TRBD2. The clonotype originates from a woman at least 80 years old with urothelial cancer. CDR3 region: CASSFRLAGLSNTGELFF. The DNA of the CDR3 is TGTGCCAGTAGTTTTCGACTAGCGGGCCTGTCAAACACCGGGGAGCTGTTTTTT.